Following are 2 T cell receptor beta chains from one sample sequenced in a study of blood T cell repertoires in COVID-19. Method: immunoSEQ multiplex PCR; TCRdb's copy keeps in-frame clones and lacks some. Altogether some 240,000 clones are present, around 84% being singletons, with the ten largest covering around 1.5%. Material: peripheral blood. Receptors were obtained from a woman aged 40 to 50 who had recovered from COVID-19.

J is TRBJ2-3 and V is TRBV10-3, with a possible D match to TRBD2 (6 bases). The CDR3 loop spans 13 amino acids. Trimming left V 10 bases short and J 6 bases short, with 17 bases between. Germline assignment: CDR1 ENHRY and CDR2 SYGVKD. CDR3 amino acids: CATGDALSDTQYF. The CDR3 bases are TGTGCCACGGGGGACGCCCTATCCGATACGCAGTATTTT.

The gene calls are TRBV4-1 and TRBJ2-2; 7 positions agree with TRBD2. Trimming cost V 4 bases and J 1 base; bases outside gene matches: 9. The CDR3 sequence is 17 residues long. Germline loops: CDR1 MGHRA, CDR2 YSYEKL. The CDR3 DNA reads TGCGCCAGCAGCCCACCCATTATAGCGGGGAACACCGGGGAGCTGTTTTTT. This encodes CASSPPIIAGNTGELFF.